Shown below are 10 T cell receptor beta chains from a single sample sequenced in a study of blood T cell repertoires in COVID-19. The table came from immunoSEQ multiplex PCR; TCRdb's copy has only in-frame clones and leaves some out. The table has approximately 62,000 clones, 65% to 85% seen once. Sequenced material: peripheral blood. All receptors come from a woman between 45 and 65 years old with active or convalescent COVID-19.

J is TRBJ1-1 and V is TRBV7-9; 7 bases are a match to TRBD1. Losses at the gene ends were 5 bases for V and 2 bases for J; bases not matched to a gene: 5. Per germline, CDR1 SEHNR and CDR2 FQNEAQ (reference sequence). The CDR3 totals 14 residues. The CDR3 region is CASSAGQENTEAFF. For the CDR3, the DNA is TGTGCCAGCAGCGCCGGACAGGAAAACACTGAAGCTTTCTTT.

V and J are TRBV30 and TRBJ1-2; 8 bases are shared with TRBD1. Germline values: CDR1 GTSNPN, CDR2 SVGIG (reference sequence). CDR3 size: 13 residues. V was clipped by 4 bases and J by 3 bases; unmatched bases: 4. In DNA form, the CDR3 reads TGTGCCTGGAAGGGACAGGCCTACTATGGCTACACCTTC. Its protein is CAWKGQAYYGYTF.

This chain connects TRBV19 to TRBJ2-6, with D perhaps TRBD2 (6 bases). Per germline, CDR1 LNHDA and CDR2 SQIVND (reference sequence). The CDR3 sequence is 16 residues long. V was cut by 5 bases and J by 0 bases, with 11 bases left in between. CDR3 in DNA: TGTGCCAGTAGTTCAGGAGCGGGCTCTGGGGCCAACGTCCTGACTTTC. Its protein product is CASSSGAGSGANVLTF. Looking up the rest from reference TRBV19 and TRBJ2-6 gives the full variable domain: DGGITQSPKYLFRKEGQNVTLSCEQNLNHDAMYWYRQDPGQGLRLIYYSQIVNDFQKGDIAEGYSVSREKKESFPLTVTSAQKNPTAFYLCASSSGAGSGANVLTFGAGSRLTVL.

The rearrangement links TRBV5-4 to TRBJ1-4; the D gene is possibly TRBD1 (5 bases). Trimming took 3 bases from V and 1 from J, leaving 7 bases between them. Germline CDR1 SGHNT, CDR2 YYREEE (reference sequence). The CDR3 length is 14 residues. The CDR3 loop is CASSSGGTNEKLFF. CDR3 in DNA: TGTGCCAGCAGCTCGGGGGGAACTAATGAAAAACTGTTTTTT.

V usage is TRBV2 and J usage is TRBJ1-5; 7 nucleotides agree with TRBD1. This CDR3 has 14 residues. The V gene's germline CDR1 is SNHLY and CDR2 FYNNEI. The V and J ends lost 6 bases and 4 bases, in that order; junction bases with no gene match: 6. CDR3 residues: CASSLGTANQPQHF. The CDR3, as DNA: TGTGCCAGCAGCCTTGGGACAGCAAATCAGCCCCAGCATTTT.

The gene calls are TRBV9 and TRBJ2-3, with D maybe TRBD1 (6 bases). V was cut by 4 bases and J by 1 base, with 13 bases left in between. The CDR3 loop spans 15 amino acids. The V gene's germline CDR1 is SGDLS and CDR2 YYNGEE. CDR3 nucleotide sequence: TGTGCCAGCAGCCTAGGGACACATCGCACAGATACGCAGTATTTT. Translation gives CASSLGTHRTDTQYF.

This chain joins TRBV6-2 or TRBV6-3 and TRBJ2-2; 7 bases match TRBD1. Germline-derived CDR1 and CDR2 are MNHEY and SVGEGT. V was pared by 2 bases and J by 5 bases, with 14 bases of the junction left unmatched. The CDR3 contains 18 residues. The CDR3 bases are TGTGCCAGCAGTTACGGGGAGACAGGGACGCTGTCTACCGGGGAGCTGTTTTTT. Translation gives CASSYGETGTLSTGELFF.

This chain connects TRBV5-4 to TRBJ2-3; D may be TRBD2 (6 bases). The germline V and J ends were trimmed by 4 bases and 5 bases, with 17 bases remaining between them. The CDR3 contains 15 residues. The germline V gene has CDR1 SGHNT and CDR2 YYREEE (reference sequence). Written as DNA, the CDR3 is TGTGCCAGCAGCCGGGGGAGCTACAATAAAGATACGCAGTATTTT. Its translation: CASSRGSYNKDTQYF.

The chain couples TRBV7-2 to TRBJ1-2; TRBD1 matches 11 bases. The CDR3 runs 15 residues. Germline lookup yields CDR1 SGHTA and CDR2 FQGNSA. The V segment lost 1 base and the J segment 4 bases; nucleotides outside the gene matches: 2. The CDR3 bases are TGTGCCAGCAGCTTAGAGGACAGGGGGCTCTATGGCTACACCTTC. Protein product: CASSLEDRGLYGYTF.

CDR3 sequence: CASSLELGGVHEQFF. CDR3 in DNA: TGTGCCAGCAGCTTAGAGCTAGGGGGGGTGCATGAGCAGTTCTTC. V and J are TRBV7-9 and TRBJ2-1; a possible D gene is TRBD2 (7 bases). Between the trimmed V and J ends, which lost 1 base and 8 bases, there was a span of 15 bases. CDR3 size: 15 residues. CDR1 SEHNR and CDR2 FQNEAQ come from the germline V gene (reference sequence).